The subject of this entry is one TCR beta chain. This record belongs to a study of shared clonotypes between healthy human individuals. V lost 2 bases and J lost 8, with 13 bases in between. CDR1 and CDR2 from the germline V gene are SGHRS and YFSETQ. CDR3 length: 13 residues. The protocol was immunoSEQ multiplex PCR, while the TCRdb copy is restricted to in-frame clones and leaves out a portion. The sample has millions of clones, 85% to 95% seen once. The receptor's source is a man aged 18 to 35 in good health. Some clones in this sample may be carry-over from other donors' samples. The V call is TRBV5-1, the J call TRBJ1-2; D possibly corresponds to TRBD1 (6 bases). The sample taken for sequencing was naive CD4+ T cells from PBMCs. The subset: CD45RA+ positively selected. CDR3 in amino acids: CASSFPGAEGYTF. In DNA form, the CDR3 reads TGCGCCAGCAGCTTTCCGGGGGCGGAAGGCTACACCTTC.